The rows below give T cell receptor beta chains drawn from one sample of a study of identical twins. TCRdb independently ran MiXCR on the 5' RACE reads; one entry per CDR3 protein. The sample has about 520,000 distinct CDR3 sequences, less than 25% seen once. This same sample was also taken into another study, of T cells expressing NK-cell markers.

Sequencing was performed on CD4+ T cells sorted from blood. The receptors were sampled from a woman between 18 and 29 years old in good health. Both conserved end residues are part of each CDR3. A D gene is named only where the DNA matches it firmly.

J gene: TRBJ2-2; V gene: TRBV4-3; D gene: .; CDR3 protein: CASSQDQIVGELFF
J gene: TRBJ1-1; V gene: TRBV20-1; D gene: .; CDR3 protein: CSARIGQRDTEAFF
J gene: TRBJ2-1; V gene: TRBV5-4; D gene: .; CDR3 protein: CASSLPGVYTNEQFF
J gene: TRBJ2-7; V gene: TRBV7-6; D gene: .; CDR3 protein: CASSLSSGREQYF
J gene: TRBJ2-3; V gene: TRBV5-1; D gene: .; CDR3 protein: CASSFGLSTDTQYF
J gene: TRBJ1-1; V gene: TRBV29-1; D gene: .; CDR3 protein: CSGGGETEAFF
J gene: TRBJ1-2; V gene: TRBV12-3/TRBV12-4; D gene: TRBD1; CDR3 protein: CASSRTGGDYYGYTF
J gene: TRBJ2-7; V gene: TRBV6-2/TRBV6-3; D gene: TRBD2; CDR3 protein: CASHKPGLLYEQYF
J gene: TRBJ2-3; V gene: TRBV12-3/TRBV12-4; D gene: .; CDR3 protein: CASSFRGGRKSTDTQYF
J gene: TRBJ2-1; V gene: TRBV20-1; D gene: .; CDR3 protein: CSVRLTGVGNEQFF
J gene: TRBJ2-5; V gene: TRBV20-1; D gene: .; CDR3 protein: CSASFTGTEGRETQYF
J gene: TRBJ2-1; V gene: TRBV12-3/TRBV12-4; D gene: .; CDR3 protein: CASSFSRGAHDTGEQFF
J gene: TRBJ2-7; V gene: TRBV7-2; D gene: .; CDR3 protein: CASSLGFTNRDEQYF
J gene: TRBJ1-1; V gene: TRBV30; D gene: .; CDR3 protein: CAWNSEFNEDFF
J gene: TRBJ2-3; V gene: TRBV5-1; D gene: .; CDR3 protein: CASSSDSFTDTQYF
J gene: TRBJ2-1; V gene: TRBV9; D gene: TRBD2; CDR3 protein: CASSAQLAGGAIEQFF
J gene: TRBJ2-3; V gene: TRBV6-1; D gene: .; CDR3 protein: CASKTVMITDTQYF
J gene: TRBJ2-7; V gene: TRBV9; D gene: TRBD1; CDR3 protein: CASSSRQGDEQYF
J gene: TRBJ2-7; V gene: TRBV6-1; D gene: .; CDR3 protein: CASNLGGLGAPYEQYF
J gene: TRBJ1-2; V gene: TRBV6-5; D gene: .; CDR3 protein: CASSYSGEDDGYTF
J gene: TRBJ1-4; V gene: TRBV12-3/TRBV12-4; D gene: TRBD1; CDR3 protein: CASSPDRVNEKLFF
J gene: TRBJ1-6; V gene: TRBV12-3/TRBV12-4; D gene: TRBD1; CDR3 protein: CASSLGQGTPLHF
J gene: TRBJ2-3; V gene: TRBV15; D gene: TRBD1; CDR3 protein: CATSLDRGRDTQYF
J gene: TRBJ2-2; V gene: TRBV6-5; D gene: TRBD2; CDR3 protein: CASSYEPTSGRASGELFF